This is a list of T cell receptor beta chains from one sample in a study of human T cells and chemical hapten exposure. TCRdb itself ran the RACE reads through MiXCR, one entry per CDR3 protein. This table has about 190,000 distinct CDR3 sequences, about 25% appearing once. Specimen: whole blood, collected in connection with sensitization to the hapten diphenylcyclopropenone (DPC). All receptors come from a woman aged 40 to 50 with alopecia areata. Some clones in this sample may be carry-over from other donors' samples. The CDR3 runs from the conserved cysteine through the conserved F or W. The order of the fields is clone size, D gene, V gene, J gene, CDR3 protein, CDR3 DNA. D genes are given only for firm matches. Clone size is stated in some rows and not others, as once, few, many or a class when expanded.

size: few; D: -; V: TRBV20-1; J: TRBJ2-7; CDR3: CSARRDYEQYF; DNA: TGCAGTGCTAGAAGGGACTACGAGCAGTACTTC
size: -; D: TRBD2; V: TRBV28; J: TRBJ2-1; CDR3: CASSLSLAGFEQFF; DNA: TGTGCCAGCAGTTTATCACTAGCGGGATTTGAGCAGTTCTTC
size: -; D: -; V: TRBV5-1; J: TRBJ2-3; CDR3: CASRSSITDTQYF; DNA: TGCGCCAGCAGATCGTCGATCACAGATACGCAGTATTTT
size: -; D: TRBD2; V: TRBV5-1; J: TRBJ2-7; CDR3: CASSPGGTSGYEQYF; DNA: TGCGCCAGCAGCCCCGGAGGGACTAGCGGCTACGAGCAGTACTTC
size: few; D: TRBD1; V: TRBV6-1; J: TRBJ1-1; CDR3: CASTGQGGNTEAFF; DNA: TGTGCCAGCACTGGACAGGGGGGAAACACTGAAGCTTTCTTT
size: -; D: TRBD2; V: TRBV6-6; J: TRBJ2-7; CDR3: CASSRLAGGDEQYF; DNA: TGTGCCAGCAGCCGACTAGCGGGAGGTGATGAGCAGTACTTC
size: many; D: -; V: TRBV10-3; J: TRBJ2-3; CDR3: CAISSSVGSTQYF; DNA: TGTGCCATCAGTTCTAGTGTGGGAAGTACGCAGTATTTT
size: -; D: TRBD1; V: TRBV7-2; J: TRBJ1-2; CDR3: CASSFGQGTYGYTF; DNA: TGTGCCAGCAGCTTCGGACAGGGGACCTATGGCTACACCTTC
size: -; D: TRBD2; V: TRBV6-1; J: TRBJ2-1; CDR3: CASRRPSGRRLYNEQFF; DNA: TGTGCCAGCAGACGCCCTAGCGGGAGGCGTCTTTACAATGAGCAGTTCTTC
size: -; D: -; V: TRBV5-1; J: TRBJ1-3; CDR3: CASSEGTTGNTIYF; DNA: TGCGCCAGCAGTGAGGGAACTACTGGAAACACCATATATTTT
size: few; D: -; V: TRBV20-1; J: TRBJ2-7; CDR3: CSAVGAGYEQYF; DNA: TGCAGTGCCGTCGGGGCTGGCTACGAGCAGTACTTC
size: few; D: -; V: TRBV6-1; J: TRBJ1-2; CDR3: CASSYRDAVF; DNA: TGTGCCAGCAGCTACAGGGATGCCGTCTTC
size: -; D: -; V: TRBV11-1; J: TRBJ1-1; CDR3: CASSLLGSLNTEAFF; DNA: TGTGCCAGCAGCTTACTCGGCAGCTTGAACACTGAAGCTTTCTTT
size: -; D: TRBD2; V: TRBV24-1; J: TRBJ2-1; CDR3: CATSETSVGEQFF; DNA: TGTGCCACCAGTGAGACTAGCGTGGGTGAGCAGTTCTTC
size: few; D: -; V: TRBV4-3; J: TRBJ2-7; CDR3: CASSQDARGFEQYF; DNA: TGCGCCAGCAGCCAAGACGCTAGGGGGTTCGAGCAGTACTTC
size: many; D: -; V: TRBV7-9; J: TRBJ1-1; CDR3: CASSLGGTNTEAFF; DNA: TGTGCCAGCAGCTTAGGGGGGACTAACACTGAAGCTTTCTTT
size: -; D: -; V: TRBV7-9; J: TRBJ1-2; CDR3: CASSVQGRWSYTF; DNA: TGTGCCAGCAGCGTACAGGGCCGCTGGTCCTACACCTTC
size: -; D: TRBD1; V: TRBV28; J: TRBJ2-3; CDR3: CASSSPRDRVPDTQYF; DNA: TGTGCCAGCAGTTCACCGCGGGACAGGGTGCCAGATACGCAGTATTTT
size: -; D: TRBD1; V: TRBV6-2/TRBV6-3; J: TRBJ2-1; CDR3: CASSRQGVEQFF; DNA: TGTGCCAGCAGTCGACAGGGAGTAGAGCAGTTCTTC
size: -; D: -; V: TRBV3-1; J: TRBJ1-1; CDR3: CASSQEGLAEAFF; DNA: TGTGCCAGCAGCCAGGAAGGGCTAGCTGAAGCTTTCTTT
size: few; D: TRBD1; V: TRBV7-2; J: TRBJ2-7; CDR3: CASSLAASETGAYEQYF; DNA: TGTGCCAGCAGCTTAGCCGCGAGCGAGACAGGGGCCTACGAGCAGTACTTC
size: few; D: TRBD2; V: TRBV9; J: TRBJ2-1; CDR3: CASSLSGTSPNEQFF; DNA: TGTGCCAGCAGCTTATCCGGGACTAGTCCCAATGAGCAGTTCTTC
size: -; D: -; V: TRBV6-6; J: TRBJ1-3; CDR3: CASREGNTIYF; DNA: TGTGCCAGCAGAGAAGGAAACACCATATATTTT
size: few; D: -; V: TRBV6-2/TRBV6-3; J: TRBJ1-6; CDR3: CASGQVTNSPLHF; DNA: TGTGCCAGCGGGCAGGTTACCAATTCACCCCTCCACTTT
size: -; D: TRBD2; V: TRBV10-3; J: TRBJ2-7; CDR3: CAISELASGTYEQYF; DNA: TGTGCCATCAGTGAGCTCGCTAGCGGAACCTACGAGCAGTACTTC
size: -; D: -; V: TRBV11-1; J: TRBJ2-1; CDR3: CASSLVALAYNEQFF; DNA: TGTGCCAGCAGCTTAGTCGCCCTAGCATACAATGAGCAGTTCTTC
size: few; D: TRBD2; V: TRBV20-1; J: TRBJ2-5; CDR3: CSAGAGGPKETQYF; DNA: TGCAGTGCCGGAGCGGGGGGGCCCAAAGAGACCCAGTACTTC
size: many; D: -; V: TRBV29-1; J: TRBJ2-1; CDR3: CSHLSYNEQFF; DNA: TGCAGCCATCTATCCTACAATGAGCAGTTCTTC
size: few; D: -; V: TRBV7-2; J: TRBJ2-4; CDR3: CASSLVSENIQYF; DNA: TGTGCCAGCAGCTTAGTGTCGGAAAACATTCAGTACTTC
size: many; D: -; V: TRBV5-6; J: TRBJ1-2; CDR3: CASSLELGTEYGYTF; DNA: TGTGCCAGCAGCTTGGAATTGGGGACCGAATATGGCTACACCTTC
size: few; D: TRBD2; V: TRBV11-3; J: TRBJ2-7; CDR3: CASSKGGLAGGEQYF; DNA: TGTGCCAGCAGCAAGGGGGGACTAGCGGGAGGCGAGCAGTACTTC
size: many; D: -; V: TRBV20-1; J: TRBJ1-5; CDR3: CSTFGGNQPQHF; DNA: TGCAGTACCTTCGGGGGCAATCAGCCCCAGCATTTT
size: -; D: TRBD1; V: TRBV12-3/TRBV12-4; J: TRBJ1-1; CDR3: CASSPRDRVATEAFF; DNA: TGTGCCAGCAGCCCTAGGGACAGGGTGGCCACTGAAGCTTTCTTT
size: -; D: TRBD1; V: TRBV24-1; J: TRBJ2-7; CDR3: CATSDWGQASSYEQHF; DNA: TGTGCCACCAGTGATTGGGGACAGGCTAGCTCCTACGAGCAGCACTTC
size: few; D: TRBD1; V: TRBV4-1; J: TRBJ1-2; CDR3: CASSPTPGQPVYGYTF; DNA: TGCGCCAGCAGCCCCACCCCGGGACAGCCCGTCTATGGCTACACCTTC
size: -; D: -; V: TRBV30; J: TRBJ2-7; CDR3: CAWGIGYEQYF; DNA: TGTGCCTGGGGAATAGGCTACGAGCAGTACTTC
size: -; D: TRBD2; V: TRBV5-1; J: TRBJ2-1; CDR3: CASSALAGSYNEQFF; DNA: TGCGCCAGCAGCGCACTAGCGGGATCTTACAATGAGCAGTTCTTC
size: -; D: -; V: TRBV10-3; J: TRBJ2-5; CDR3: CAISRPQETQYF; DNA: TGTGCCATCAGTAGGCCCCAAGAGACCCAGTACTTC
size: few; D: TRBD1; V: TRBV7-9; J: TRBJ1-1; CDR3: CASSPNDRGTEAFF; DNA: TGTGCCAGCAGCCCTAACGACAGGGGAACTGAAGCTTTCTTT
size: -; D: TRBD1; V: TRBV12-5; J: TRBJ1-1; CDR3: CASGLGTGIHTEAFF; DNA: TGTGCTAGTGGCCTTGGGACAGGGATACACACTGAAGCTTTCTTT
size: many; D: -; V: TRBV3-1; J: TRBJ1-5; CDR3: CASSHGSQPQHF; DNA: TGTGCCAGCAGCCATGGGAGTCAGCCCCAGCATTTT
size: -; D: -; V: TRBV27; J: TRBJ2-7; CDR3: CASSVERPSYEQYF; DNA: TGTGCCAGCAGCGTAGAGCGGCCGTCCTACGAGCAGTACTTC
size: few; D: TRBD1; V: TRBV25-1; J: TRBJ2-2; CDR3: CASSGTGRELFF; DNA: TGTGCCAGCAGTGGGACAGGGAGGGAGCTGTTTTTT
size: few; D: -; V: TRBV20-1; J: TRBJ1-1; CDR3: CSANPPGRMNTEAFF; DNA: TGCAGTGCTAACCCACCGGGGCGCATGAACACTGAAGCTTTCTTT
size: -; D: -; V: TRBV21-1; J: TRBJ2-7; CDR3: CASSPLEGSGSSYEQYF; DNA: TGTGCCAGCAGCCCTCTGGAGGGGAGCGGGAGTTCCTACGAGCAGTACTTC
size: -; D: TRBD1; V: TRBV6-5; J: TRBJ1-5; CDR3: CASRGQAGHQPQHF; DNA: TGTGCCAGCAGGGGACAGGCGGGACATCAGCCCCAGCATTTT
size: few; D: -; V: TRBV28; J: TRBJ2-7; CDR3: CASSFGVAAYYEQYF; DNA: TGTGCCAGCAGTTTTGGGGTGGCGGCCTACTACGAGCAGTACTTC
size: -; D: -; V: TRBV28; J: TRBJ2-7; CDR3: CASSLVMGEQYF; DNA: TGTGCCAGCAGTTTAGTTATGGGCGAGCAGTACTTC
size: few; D: -; V: TRBV20-1; J: TRBJ1-5; CDR3: CSARDELPGLRVQPQHF; DNA: TGCAGTGCTAGAGATGAATTGCCGGGACTACGGGTCCAGCCCCAGCATTTT
size: few; D: -; V: TRBV4-2; J: TRBJ2-1; CDR3: CASSQDLVANNEQFF; DNA: TGTGCCAGCAGCCAAGATCTCGTGGCTAACAATGAGCAGTTCTTC
size: many; D: TRBD2; V: TRBV29-1; J: TRBJ2-1; CDR3: CSLHPGGNEQFF; DNA: TGCAGCCTGCACCCGGGGGGCAATGAGCAGTTCTTC
size: few; D: -; V: TRBV2; J: TRBJ2-1; CDR3: CASTSVSSYNEQFF; DNA: TGTGCCAGCACCTCTGTGAGCTCCTACAATGAGCAGTTCTTC
size: -; D: -; V: TRBV5-6; J: TRBJ2-3; CDR3: CASSSTRDTFTDTQYF; DNA: TGTGCCAGCAGCTCTACCCGGGACACCTTCACAGATACGCAGTATTTT
size: many; D: TRBD2; V: TRBV10-3; J: TRBJ2-5; CDR3: CAISSSGEETQYF; DNA: TGTGCCATCAGCTCTAGCGGGGAAGAGACCCAGTACTTC